This is a list of T cell receptor beta chains from one sample in a study of blood T cell repertoires in COVID-19. The data were produced by immunoSEQ multiplex PCR, yet TCRdb's version contains in-frame clones alone and is incomplete. The repertoire holds roughly 200,000 clones, with around nine tenths as singletons. Sequencing was performed on peripheral blood. The source is a man between 60 and 75 years old with acute or convalescent COVID-19. CDR3s include the opening cysteine and the closing phenylalanine or tryptophan. D genes are given only for firm matches. Size tells how often a clone was seen (once, few, many) or the class of an expanded clone, and some rows leave it out.

abundance	j_gene	d_gene	v_gene	len	CDR3nt	CDR3aa
.	TRBJ2-2	.	TRBV19	14	TGTGCCAGTAGTATTAATTGGGGCGGCGGGGAGCTGTTTTTT	CASSINWGGGELFF
.	TRBJ1-4	.	TRBV6-5	14	TGTGCCAGCAAGGTATTCAGGGTCAAACAAAAACTGTTTTTT	CASKVFRVKQKLFF
.	TRBJ1-4	.	TRBV5-1	15	TGCGCCAGCAGCTTTACAGGGTTAGGTAATGAAAAACTGTTTTTT	CASSFTGLGNEKLFF
few	TRBJ1-1	.	TRBV28	15	TGTGCCAGCAGTTCTCCAACTGGGACACTCCCCCGGGCTTTCTTT	CASSSPTGTLPRAFF
.	TRBJ2-3	TRBD2	TRBV9	16	TGTGCCAGCAGCCCCCGCCAGCGGGGCAGCACAGATACGCAGTATTTT	CASSPRQRGSTDTQYF
.	TRBJ2-2	.	TRBV6-5	14	TGTGCCAGCGCCTTTGAGGCGAACACCGGGGAGCTGTTTTTT	CASAFEANTGELFF
.	TRBJ2-7	TRBD1	TRBV6-1	15	TGTGCCAGCAGTGATGGGACAGGTCTGACCTACGAGCAGTACTTC	CASSDGTGLTYEQYF
.	TRBJ1-1	TRBD1	TRBV6-6	14	TGTGCCAGCAGACCGGGACAGGGACAGGTAGGAGCTTTCTTT	CASRPGQGQVGAFF
.	TRBJ2-5	TRBD2	TRBV3-1/TRBV3-2	15	TGTGCCAGCAGCCATAGCGGGGGGGCAGGGGAGACCCAGTACTTC	CASSHSGGAGETQYF
.	TRBJ2-1	TRBD1	TRBV5-6	15	TGTGCCAGCAGCTTAGCCGGGACAGGGGCCCATGAGCAGTTCTTC	CASSLAGTGAHEQFF
.	TRBJ1-2	.	TRBV27	11	TGTGCCAGCAGCTCACAGGGAAGCTACACCTTC	CASSSQGSYTF
.	TRBJ1-1	.	TRBV4-3	16	TGCGCCAGCAGCTTCTACAGCTCCGTGGGAGCCACTGAAGCTTTCTTT	CASSFYSSVGATEAFF
.	TRBJ1-1	.	TRBV7-3	16	TGTGCCAGCAGCGCGTTTGAACAGGCCGCCAACACTGAAGCTTTCTTT	CASSAFEQAANTEAFF
.	TRBJ2-7	TRBD2	TRBV12-3/TRBV12-4	13	TGTGCCAGCAGTTTAATAGCGGGGAGCGAGCAGTACTTC	CASSLIAGSEQYF
.	TRBJ1-1	TRBD1	TRBV7-9	15	TGTGCCAGCAGCGCCCTACAGGGGGCGAACACTGAAGCTTTCTTT	CASSALQGANTEAFF
.	TRBJ1-2	.	TRBV10-3	16	TGTGCCATCAGTGACCTCGTGAGGGCGCGGGGCTATGGCTACACCTTC	CAISDLVRARGYGYTF
.	TRBJ2-3	.	TRBV6-5	15	TGTGCCAGCAGTTACTCTGAGCCGGTCACAGATACGCAGTATTTT	CASSYSEPVTDTQYF
.	TRBJ2-7	TRBD2	TRBV9	16	TGTGCCAGCAGCCCGCGGGGGGGAGGGGGCAAGCACGAGCAGTACTTC	CASSPRGGGGKHEQYF
.	TRBJ1-4	TRBD1	TRBV6-1	17	TGTGCCAGCAGTGGACTCCCCGACAGGGGGCGAAGGGAAAAACTGTTTTTT	CASSGLPDRGRREKLFF
once	TRBJ1-4	.	TRBV25-1	14	TGTGCCAGCGGGATACAGGGCGGTAATGAAAAACTGTTTTTT	CASGIQGGNEKLFF
few	TRBJ1-1	.	TRBV18	14	TGTGCCAGCTCCTCAGGACAGTCATACACTGAAGCTTTCTTT	CASSSGQSYTEAFF
.	TRBJ1-4	TRBD1	TRBV20-1	16	TGCAGTGCTAGTGGACAGGGGACAACAACTAATGAAAAACTGTTTTTT	CSASGQGTTTNEKLFF
.	TRBJ1-1	.	TRBV2	13	TGTGCCAGCAGAAGGGGATTGAACACTGAAGCTTTCTTT	CASRRGLNTEAFF
.	TRBJ1-6	.	TRBV7-3	15	TGTGCCAGCAGCTCACGGAGCTCGGCTAATTCACCCCTCCACTTT	CASSSRSSANSPLHF
.	TRBJ2-7	.	TRBV7-3	12	TGTGCCAGCAGCCCCCAGTCAGGCGAGCAGTACTTC	CASSPQSGEQYF
.	TRBJ2-3	TRBD2	TRBV4-2	17	TGTGCCAGCAGCCAAGGAGGCGGGGGGGTGAGGGCAGATACGCAGTATTTT	CASSQGGGGVRADTQYF
.	TRBJ2-3	TRBD1	TRBV6-1	16	TGTGCCAGCAGTGAAGCGGGACAGGGGGCCATGGATACGCAGTATTTT	CASSEAGQGAMDTQYF
few	TRBJ2-1	.	TRBV28	11	TGTGCCAGCAGTTCGCTATATGAGCAGTTCTTC	CASSSLYEQFF
.	TRBJ2-7	TRBD1	TRBV5-4	14	TGTGCCAGCAGCTTGGACAGGGGGAAAAACGAGCAGTACTTC	CASSLDRGKNEQYF
.	TRBJ1-1	.	TRBV6-2/TRBV6-3	16	TGTGCCAGCAGCCCTCTGCGGGGGGACATGAACACTGAAGCTTTCTTT	CASSPLRGDMNTEAFF
.	TRBJ1-2	.	TRBV9	14	TGTGCCAGCAGCGTAGGGCCAGGGAACTATGGCTACACCTTC	CASSVGPGNYGYTF
.	TRBJ2-2	.	TRBV6-5	15	TGTGCCAGCAGTTACTGGCAGAAGAGGGCCGGGGAGCTGTTTTTT	CASSYWQKRAGELFF
.	TRBJ2-2	TRBD1	TRBV7-2	14	TGTGCCAGCAGGTGGGACAGCACCACCGGGGAGCTGTTTTTT	CASRWDSTTGELFF
.	TRBJ2-2	TRBD2	TRBV7-3	18	TGTGCCAGCAGCTTAAGAGCTAGCGGGGCCGCGAACACCGGGGAGCTGTTTTTT	CASSLRASGAANTGELFF
.	TRBJ1-1	.	TRBV6-6	12	TGTGCCAGCACCACGGTGAACACTGAAGCTTTCTTT	CASTTVNTEAFF
.	TRBJ1-4	.	TRBV29-1	12	TGCAGCGCGGACATGAGGGGGGAAAAACTGTTTTTT	CSADMRGEKLFF
.	TRBJ1-1	TRBD1	TRBV7-2	14	TGTGCCAGCAGCAAGGACAGGGGGCCCACTGAAGCTTTCTTT	CASSKDRGPTEAFF
.	TRBJ2-3	TRBD1	TRBV25-1	15	TGTGCCAGCAGTGAATTTGGCAGGGGGATAGATACGCAGTATTTT	CASSEFGRGIDTQYF
.	TRBJ2-7	.	TRBV11-3	13	TGTGCCAGCAGCTTAGGATCCAGGGACGAGCAGTACTTC	CASSLGSRDEQYF
.	TRBJ1-1	.	TRBV7-8	15	TGTGCCAGCAGCTTATACGGGGTCCTATCCGCTGAAGCTTTCTTT	CASSLYGVLSAEAFF
.	TRBJ1-1	.	TRBV10-3	16	TGTGCCATCAGCCCGGGAGGCACCCGAGTGAACACTGAAGCTTTCTTT	CAISPGGTRVNTEAFF
few	TRBJ2-1	TRBD2	TRBV18	12	TGTGCCAGCTCACCGCTGCGCGGGGGGCAGTTCTTC	CASSPLRGGQFF
.	TRBJ2-1	TRBD2	TRBV7-3	15	TGTGCCAGCAGGGAGGGGACTAGCAGGAACAATGAGCAGTTCTTC	CASREGTSRNNEQFF
.	TRBJ2-6	.	TRBV3-1/TRBV3-2	20	TGTGCCAGCAGCCAAGAAGATTGGGGCAGGGTCTATTCTGGGGCCAACGTCCTGACTTTC	CASSQEDWGRVYSGANVLTF